What follows are 20 T cell receptor beta chains derived from one specimen sequenced in a study of blood T cell repertoires in COVID-19. Clones were sequenced by immunoSEQ multiplex PCR, and TCRdb holds only the in-frame ones, with some missing. The data hold about 200,000 clones, with about nine tenths observed a single time. The sample taken for sequencing was PBMCs or T cells enriched from blood (not recorded which). The source is a woman in her thirties who had recovered from COVID-19.

This chain links TRBV7-9 with TRBJ1-2; D unresolved. With 1 base removed from V and 7 bases from J, the gap between germline ends came to 16 bases. The CDR3 loop spans 15 amino acids. The germline CDR1 and CDR2 sequences are SEHNR and FQNEAQ (reference sequence). The CDR3 region is CASSLVWLREGGYTF. The CDR3, as DNA: TGTGCCAGCAGCTTAGTTTGGCTGCGGGAAGGTGGCTACACCTTC.

This chain uses TRBV11-3 with TRBJ1-1; 8 bases are shared with TRBD1. V shed 5 bases and J 4 bases; nucleotides not matched to a gene: 3. This CDR3 has 13 amino acids. Germline CDR1 reads SGHNT; CDR2 reads YENEEA. CDR3 amino acids: CASSRTGGTEAFF. CDR3 DNA: TGTGCCAGCAGCCGAACAGGGGGCACTGAAGCTTTCTTT.

The V call is TRBV6-5, the J call TRBJ1-5; maybe TRBD1 (6 bases). There are 14 residues in the CDR3. The germline V and J ends were trimmed by 7 bases and 4 bases, with 14 bases remaining between them. Germline CDR1 is MNHEY and CDR2 is SVGAGI. The CDR3 DNA follows: TGTGCCAGCAACACTTTACAGGGAAATCAGCCCCAGCATTTT. This codes for CASNTLQGNQPQHF.

The chain employs TRBV12-5 and TRBJ1-6, with a tentative D call TRBD1 (5 bases). The CDR3 covers 15 residues. Trimming took off 3 bases at V and 11 bases at J, with 17 bases between the two ends. Germline values: CDR1 LGHNT, CDR2 FRNRAP. The CDR3 DNA sequence: TGTGCTAGTGGTTTTATCACGGAGGGGTCGCCACCCCTCCACTTT. Its translation: CASGFITEGSPPLHF.

This clone occurred once. V usage is TRBV2 and J usage is TRBJ1-6; 7 bases line up with TRBD1. This CDR3 region has 15 residues. V gave up 5 bases and J gave up 8 bases; unmatched junction bases: 9. CDR1 SNHLY and CDR2 FYNNEI come from the germline V gene. The DNA of the CDR3 is TGTGCCAGCAGTTCGACAGGGCCAGGGTATTCACCCCTCCACTTT. As protein: CASSSTGPGYSPLHF.

The chain combines TRBV4-2 with TRBJ2-7; the match to TRBD1 covers 10 bases. From germline, CDR1 is LGHNA and CDR2 YNFKEQ. V lost 2 bases to trimming and J lost 6 bases; unmatched junction nucleotides: 7. This CDR3 has 15 residues. The CDR3, as DNA: TGTGCCAGCAGCCAACCCGGGACAGGGGCTTTCGAGCAGTACTTC. Translated: CASSQPGTGAFEQYF.

The rearrangement joins TRBV19 to TRBJ2-5, with 9 bases aligning to TRBD2. The germline CDR1 and CDR2 sequences are LNHDA and SQIVND (reference sequence). This CDR3 comprises 15 residues. Losses at the gene ends were 5 bases for V and 5 bases for J; bases not matched to a gene: 9. CDR3 sequence reads: CASSPQTSGAETQYF. Written as DNA, the CDR3 is TGTGCCAGTAGTCCCCAGACTAGCGGAGCGGAGACCCAGTACTTC. Supplemented by reference TRBV19 and TRBJ2-5, the full variable domain reads DGGITQSPKYLFRKEGQNVTLSCEQNLNHDAMYWYRQDPGQGLRLIYYSQIVNDFQKGDIAEGYSVSREKKESFPLTVTSAQKNPTAFYLCASSPQTSGAETQYFGPGTRLLVL.

The chain links TRBV30 to TRBJ1-2; 7 bases map to TRBD1. J lost 4 bases, V lost 3 bases, and 5 bases had no gene match. This CDR3 is 13 amino acids long. Germline assignment: CDR1 GTSNPN and CDR2 SVGIG (reference sequence). The CDR3 protein is CAWRGDSFYGYTF. CDR3 DNA: TGTGCCTGGAGAGGGGACAGCTTCTATGGCTACACCTTC.

The chain has TRBV24-1 and TRBJ2-1, with 10 bases lining up with TRBD2. There are 16 residues in the CDR3. CDR1 is KGHDR and CDR2 is SFDVKD in the germline V gene. The V segment lost 1 base and the J segment 9 bases; nucleotides outside the gene matches: 8. CDR3 nucleotides: TGTGCCACCAGTGATTTTAAGGCTAGCGGGAGTAGTGAGCAGTTCTTC. Protein: CATSDFKASGSSEQFF.

The chain carries TRBV11-3 and TRBJ1-2; TRBD1 aligns across 9 bases. The CDR3 covers 16 residues. The ends lost 0 bases at V and 3 bases at J; junction bases unmatched: 5. Per the germline V gene, CDR1 is SGHNT and CDR2 is YENEEA. The CDR3 loop reads CASSLDTGGEDYGYTF. In nucleotides, the CDR3 is TGTGCCAGCAGCTTAGACACAGGGGGCGAAGACTATGGCTACACCTTC.

V is TRBV11-2 and J is TRBJ1-2; D not resolved. The CDR3 consists of 15 residues. Germline V gene lookup returns CDR1 SGHAT and CDR2 FQNNGV. V gave up 1 base and J gave up 6 bases, with 15 bases separating them. The DNA for the CDR3 is TGTGCCAGCAGCTTAGCCGATAGAGGGTTAGATGGCTACACCTTC. Amino acid sequence: CASSLADRGLDGYTF. Variable domain in full (rest from reference TRBV11-2 and TRBJ1-2): EAGVAQSPRYKIIEKRQSVAFWCNPISGHATLYWYQQILGQGPKLLIQFQNNGVVDDSQLPKDRFSAERLKGVDSTLKIQPAKLEDSAVYLCASSLADRGLDGYTFGSGTRLTVV.

The genes are TRBV21-1 and TRBJ2-5; whether TRBD2, the table's D call, matches the DNA was not checked. TRBV21-1 is a pseudogene. The CDR3 has 17 residues. CDR3 DNA sequence: TGTGCCAGCAGGAGGACTAGCGGGAGTCTGCCGGGAGAGACCCAGTACTTC. It specifies CASRRTSGSLPGETQYF.

V gene TRBV12-3 or TRBV12-4 combines with J gene TRBJ1-2; D uncertain. Trimming stripped 4 bases from V and 5 bases from J, with 2 bases between. The CDR3 sequence is 10 residues long. The CDR3 loop is CASSSYGYTF. The CDR3 DNA follows: TGTGCCAGCAGTTCTTATGGCTACACCTTC.

The J gene is TRBJ2-7, the V gene TRBV11-2; 7 bases match TRBD1. Germline assignment: CDR1 SGHAT and CDR2 FQNNGV. The CDR3 has 14 amino acids. Trimming cost V 4 bases and J 5 bases; bases outside gene matches: 8. CDR3 sequence: CASSSTGNRNEQYF. As DNA, the CDR3 is TGTGCCAGCAGCTCGACAGGGAATCGCAACGAGCAGTACTTC.

The gene calls are TRBV3-1 (or the pseudogene TRBV3-2) and TRBJ1-1; 9 positions agree with TRBD1. J was trimmed by 4 bases and V by 4 bases; bases with no gene match: 10. CDR1 LGHDT and CDR2 YNNKEL come from the germline V gene (reference sequence). The CDR3 consists of 16 residues. This chain's CDR3 is CASSRDRDWVSTEAFF. For the CDR3, the DNA is TGTGCCAGCAGCCGGGACAGGGATTGGGTGAGCACTGAAGCTTTCTTT.

Turning to this clone: Its ends do not fully match the called genes, so a read error is possible. Here the CDR3 reads CASSHGRDYGYTF. The DNA for the CDR3 is TGTGCCAGCAGCCACGGCAGGGACTATGGCTACACCTTT. The genes are TRBV9 and TRBJ1-2, with D tentatively TRBD1 (5 bases). Germline V CDR1 and CDR2: SGDLS, YYNGEE. The CDR3 is 13 amino acids.

V usage is TRBV12-3 or TRBV12-4 and J usage is TRBJ1-1, with 8 positions matching TRBD1. V was pared by 8 bases and J by 5 bases, with 7 bases of the junction left unmatched. The CDR3 covers 13 residues. CDR3 sequence reads: CASAQQGATEAFF. The CDR3 coding sequence is TGTGCCAGCGCACAGCAGGGGGCGACTGAAGCTTTCTTT.

V usage is TRBV4-1 and J usage is TRBJ2-3; 8 nucleotides line up with TRBD2. V shed 2 bases and J 5 bases; nucleotides not matched to a gene: 6. CDR1 MGHRA and CDR2 YSYEKL come from the germline V gene. The CDR3 is 15 residues long. CDR3 amino acids: CASSQTGTRGDTQYF. In nucleotides, the CDR3 is TGCGCCAGCAGCCAAACCGGGACTAGAGGAGATACGCAGTATTTT.

This sequence joins TRBV2 and TRBJ1-2, with TRBD1 matching 10 bases. Germline lookup yields CDR1 SNHLY and CDR2 FYNNEI. The V segment lost 8 bases and the J segment 6 bases; nucleotides outside the gene matches: 9. The CDR3 runs 14 residues. For the CDR3, the DNA is TGTGCCAGCCTAGACAGGGGGCTTGGAGATGGCTACACCTTC. Translating gives CASLDRGLGDGYTF.

This chain connects TRBV18 to TRBJ1-4; 7 positions agree with TRBD1. Germline-derived CDR1 and CDR2 are KGHSH and LQKENI. The CDR3 loop spans 14 amino acids. V lost 5 bases, J lost 5 bases, and 5 bases stayed unmatched. CDR3 DNA sequence: TGTGCCAGCTCAGAGGGGGCTCTAAATGAAAAACTGTTTTTT. It encodes CASSEGALNEKLFF.